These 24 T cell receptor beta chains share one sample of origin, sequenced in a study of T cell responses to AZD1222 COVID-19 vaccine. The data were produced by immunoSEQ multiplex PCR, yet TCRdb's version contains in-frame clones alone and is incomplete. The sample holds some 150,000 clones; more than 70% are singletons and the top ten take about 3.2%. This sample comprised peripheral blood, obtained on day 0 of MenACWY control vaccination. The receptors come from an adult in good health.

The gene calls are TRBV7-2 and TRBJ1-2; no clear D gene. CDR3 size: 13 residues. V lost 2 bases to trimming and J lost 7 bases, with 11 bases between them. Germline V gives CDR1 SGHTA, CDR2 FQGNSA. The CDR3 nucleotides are TGTGCCAGCAGCTTAAGCGTCAGACCTGGCTACACCTTC. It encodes CASSLSVRPGYTF.

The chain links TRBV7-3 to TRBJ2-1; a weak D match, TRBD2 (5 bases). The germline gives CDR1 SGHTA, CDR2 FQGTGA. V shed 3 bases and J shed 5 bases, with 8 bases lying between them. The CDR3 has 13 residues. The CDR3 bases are TGTGCCAGCAGCTTCGCGGGTGACAATGAGCAGTTCTTC. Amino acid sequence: CASSFAGDNEQFF.

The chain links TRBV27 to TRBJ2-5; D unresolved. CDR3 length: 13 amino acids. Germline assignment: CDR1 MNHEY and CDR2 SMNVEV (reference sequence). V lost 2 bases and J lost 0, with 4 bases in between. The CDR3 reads CASSLQNQETQYF. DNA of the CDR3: TGTGCCAGCAGTTTACAGAACCAAGAGACCCAGTACTTC.

The CDR3 region has the DNA TGTGCCAGCAGCTCCCCCGCGTTAGCCTACGAGCAGTACTTC. This codes for CASSSPALAYEQYF. The V call is TRBV7-2, the J call TRBJ2-7, with unresolved D. Looked up from germline, CDR1 is SGHTA and CDR2 is FQGNSA. The CDR3 length is 14 residues. V was pared by 4 bases and J by 2 bases, with 12 bases between.

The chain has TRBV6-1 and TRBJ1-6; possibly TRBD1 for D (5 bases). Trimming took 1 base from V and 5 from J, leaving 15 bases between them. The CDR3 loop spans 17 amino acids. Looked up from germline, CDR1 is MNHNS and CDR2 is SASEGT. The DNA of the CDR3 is TGTGCCAGCAGTGAAGTTAGGCAGGGTAGTAATAATTCACCCCTCCACTTT. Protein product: CASSEVRQGSNNSPLHF.

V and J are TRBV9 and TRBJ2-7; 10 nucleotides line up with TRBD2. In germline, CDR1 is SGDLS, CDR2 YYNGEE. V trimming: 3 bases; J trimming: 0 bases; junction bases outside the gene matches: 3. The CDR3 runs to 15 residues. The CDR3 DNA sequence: TGTGCCAGCAGCGCGACTAGCGGGTCCTCCTACGAGCAGTACTTC. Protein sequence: CASSATSGSSYEQYF.

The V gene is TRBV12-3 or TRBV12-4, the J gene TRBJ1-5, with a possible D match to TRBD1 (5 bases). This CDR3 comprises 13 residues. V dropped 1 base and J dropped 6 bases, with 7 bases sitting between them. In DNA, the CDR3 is TGTGCCAGCAGTTTAGAGGGGCCTCAGCCCCAGCATTTT. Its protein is CASSLEGPQPQHF.

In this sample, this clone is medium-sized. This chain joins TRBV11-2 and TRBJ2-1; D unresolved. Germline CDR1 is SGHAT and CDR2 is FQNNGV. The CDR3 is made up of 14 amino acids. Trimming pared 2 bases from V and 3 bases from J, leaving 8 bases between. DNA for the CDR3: TGTGCCAGCAGCTTATTTCTGGGCTACAATGAGCAGTTCTTC. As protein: CASSLFLGYNEQFF. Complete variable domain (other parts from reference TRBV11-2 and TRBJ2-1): EAGVAQSPRYKIIEKRQSVAFWCNPISGHATLYWYQQILGQGPKLLIQFQNNGVVDDSQLPKDRFSAERLKGVDSTLKIQPAKLEDSAVYLCASSLFLGYNEQFFGPGTRLTVL.

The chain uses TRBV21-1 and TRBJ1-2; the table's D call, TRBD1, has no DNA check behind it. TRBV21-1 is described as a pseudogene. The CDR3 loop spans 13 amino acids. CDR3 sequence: CASSDTTYYGYTF. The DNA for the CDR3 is TGTGCCAGCAGCGACACCACATACTATGGCTACACCTTC.

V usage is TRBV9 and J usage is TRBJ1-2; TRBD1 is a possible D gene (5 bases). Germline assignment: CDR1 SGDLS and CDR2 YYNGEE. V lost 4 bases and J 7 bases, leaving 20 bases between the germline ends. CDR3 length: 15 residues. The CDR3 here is CASSPDGTSGAGYTF. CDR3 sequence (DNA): TGTGCCAGCAGCCCCGACGGGACGTCGGGTGCTGGCTACACCTTC.

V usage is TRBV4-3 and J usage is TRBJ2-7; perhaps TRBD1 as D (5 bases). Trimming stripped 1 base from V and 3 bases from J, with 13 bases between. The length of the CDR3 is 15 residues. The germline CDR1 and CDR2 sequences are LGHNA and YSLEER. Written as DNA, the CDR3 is TGCGCCAGCAGCCAAGCCGACAGTGGAAACTACGAGCAGTACTTC. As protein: CASSQADSGNYEQYF.

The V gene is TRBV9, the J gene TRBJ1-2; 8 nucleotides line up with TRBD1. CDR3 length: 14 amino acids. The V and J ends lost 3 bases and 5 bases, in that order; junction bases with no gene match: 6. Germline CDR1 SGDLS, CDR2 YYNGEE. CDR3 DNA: TGTGCCAGCAGCGGAAAGGACAGGGTTTATGGCTACACCTTC. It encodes CASSGKDRVYGYTF.

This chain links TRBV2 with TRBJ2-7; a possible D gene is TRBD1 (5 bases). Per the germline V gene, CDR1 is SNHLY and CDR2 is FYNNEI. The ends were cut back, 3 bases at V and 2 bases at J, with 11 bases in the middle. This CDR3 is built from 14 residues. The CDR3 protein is CASSDQGETYEQYF. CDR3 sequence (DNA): TGTGCCAGCAGTGACCAGGGTGAAACCTACGAGCAGTACTTC.

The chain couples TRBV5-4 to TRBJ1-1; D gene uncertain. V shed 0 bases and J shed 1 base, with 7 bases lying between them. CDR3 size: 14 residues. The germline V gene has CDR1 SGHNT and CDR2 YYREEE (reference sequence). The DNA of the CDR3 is TGTGCCAGCAGCTTGGAGATAGGGAACACTGAAGCTTTCTTT. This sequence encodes CASSLEIGNTEAFF.

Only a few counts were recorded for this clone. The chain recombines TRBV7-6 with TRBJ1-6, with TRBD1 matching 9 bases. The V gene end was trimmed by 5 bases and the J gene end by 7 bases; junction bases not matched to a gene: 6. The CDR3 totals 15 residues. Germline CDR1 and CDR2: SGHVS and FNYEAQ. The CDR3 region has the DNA TGTGCCAGCAGCCCGACAGGGGGGGTCAATTCACCCCTCCACTTT. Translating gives CASSPTGGVNSPLHF.

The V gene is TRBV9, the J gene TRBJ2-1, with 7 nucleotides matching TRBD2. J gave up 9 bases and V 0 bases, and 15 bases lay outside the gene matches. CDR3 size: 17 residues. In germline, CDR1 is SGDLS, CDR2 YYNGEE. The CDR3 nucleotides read TGTGCCAGCAGCGTAGGGGTCACTAGCGCCCAGGCCAGTGAGCAGTTCTTC. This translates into CASSVGVTSAQASEQFF.

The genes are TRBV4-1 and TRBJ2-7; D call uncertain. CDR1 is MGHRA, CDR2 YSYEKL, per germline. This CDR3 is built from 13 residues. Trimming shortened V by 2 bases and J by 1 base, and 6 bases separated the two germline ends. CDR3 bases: TGCGCCAGCAGCCAACGAACATCCTACGAGCAGTACTTC. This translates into CASSQRTSYEQYF.

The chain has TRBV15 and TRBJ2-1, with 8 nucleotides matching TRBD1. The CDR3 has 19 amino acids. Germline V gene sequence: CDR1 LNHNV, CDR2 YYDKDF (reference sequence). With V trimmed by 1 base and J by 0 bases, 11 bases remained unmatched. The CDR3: CATSRGAGGSGSSYNEQFF. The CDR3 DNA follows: TGTGCCACCAGCAGAGGGGCAGGGGGCTCGGGCAGCTCCTACAATGAGCAGTTCTTC. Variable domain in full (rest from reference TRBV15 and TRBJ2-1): DAMVIQNPRYQVTQFGKPVTLSCSQTLNHNVMYWYQQKSSQAPKLLFHYYDKDFNNEADTPDNFQSRRPNTSFCFLDIRSPGLGDTAMYLCATSRGAGGSGSSYNEQFFGPGTRLTVL.

CDR3: CARGTDQETQYF. CDR3 DNA: TGTGCCAGAGGGACTGACCAAGAGACCCAGTACTTC. The rearrangement joins TRBV7-3 to TRBJ2-5; D may be TRBD2 (6 bases). Trimming removed 9 bases at V and 0 bases at J, with 8 bases between. Germline CDR1 SGHTA, CDR2 FQGTGA. The CDR3 is 12 residues long.

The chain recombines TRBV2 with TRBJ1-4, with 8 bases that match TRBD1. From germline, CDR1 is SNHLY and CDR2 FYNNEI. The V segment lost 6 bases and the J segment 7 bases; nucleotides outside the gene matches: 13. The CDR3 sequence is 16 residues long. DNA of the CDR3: TGTGCCAGCAGCCAAGAGGGAGGGACAGGAAGTGAAAAACTGTTTTTT. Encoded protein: CASSQEGGTGSEKLFF.

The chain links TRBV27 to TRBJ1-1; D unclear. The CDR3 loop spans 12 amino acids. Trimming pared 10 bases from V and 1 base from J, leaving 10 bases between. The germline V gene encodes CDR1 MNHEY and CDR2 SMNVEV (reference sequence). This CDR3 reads CAKITGNTEAFF. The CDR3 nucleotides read TGTGCCAAAATTACGGGGAACACTGAAGCTTTCTTT.

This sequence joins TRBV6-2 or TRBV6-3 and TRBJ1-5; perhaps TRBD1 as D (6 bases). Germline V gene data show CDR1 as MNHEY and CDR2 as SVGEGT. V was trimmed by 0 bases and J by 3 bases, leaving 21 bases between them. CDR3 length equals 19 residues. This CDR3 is CASSYSIKTGTSLNQPQHF. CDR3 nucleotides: TGTGCCAGCAGTTACTCAATCAAAACCGGGACAAGCCTCAATCAGCCCCAGCATTTT.

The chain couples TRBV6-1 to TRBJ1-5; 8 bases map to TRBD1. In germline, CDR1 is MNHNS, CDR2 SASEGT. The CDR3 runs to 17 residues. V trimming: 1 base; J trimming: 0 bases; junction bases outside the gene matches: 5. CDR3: CASSEVNRGYSNQPQHF. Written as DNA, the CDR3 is TGTGCCAGCAGTGAAGTGAACAGGGGGTATAGCAATCAGCCCCAGCATTTT.

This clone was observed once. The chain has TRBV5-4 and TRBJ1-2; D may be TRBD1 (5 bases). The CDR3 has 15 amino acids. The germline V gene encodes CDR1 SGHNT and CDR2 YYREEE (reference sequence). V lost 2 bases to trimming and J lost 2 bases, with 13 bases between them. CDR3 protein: CASSFEGARNYGYTF. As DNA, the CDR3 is TGTGCCAGCAGCTTCGAAGGGGCGCGAAACTATGGCTACACCTTC. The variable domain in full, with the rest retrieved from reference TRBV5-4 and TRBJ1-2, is ETGVTQSPTHLIKTRGQQVTLRCSSQSGHNTVSWYQQALGQGPQFIFQYYREEENGRGNFPPRFSGLQFPNYSSELNVNALELDDSALYLCASSFEGARNYGYTFGSGTRLTVV.